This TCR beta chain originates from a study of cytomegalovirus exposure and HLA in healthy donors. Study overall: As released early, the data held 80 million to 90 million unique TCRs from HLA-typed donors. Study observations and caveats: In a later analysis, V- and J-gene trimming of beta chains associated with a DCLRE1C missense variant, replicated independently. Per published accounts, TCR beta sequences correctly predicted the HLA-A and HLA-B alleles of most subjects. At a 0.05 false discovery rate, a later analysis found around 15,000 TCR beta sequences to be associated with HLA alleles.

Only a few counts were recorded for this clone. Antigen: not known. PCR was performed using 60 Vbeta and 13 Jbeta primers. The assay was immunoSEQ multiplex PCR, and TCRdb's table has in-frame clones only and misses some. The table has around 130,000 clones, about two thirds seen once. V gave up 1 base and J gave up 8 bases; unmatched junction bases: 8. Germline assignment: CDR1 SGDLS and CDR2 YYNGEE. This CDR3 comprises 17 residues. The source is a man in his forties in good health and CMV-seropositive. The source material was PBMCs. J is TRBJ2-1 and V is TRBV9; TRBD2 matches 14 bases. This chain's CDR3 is CASSVYQGLAGADEQFF. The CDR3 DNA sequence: TGTGCCAGCAGCGTATACCAGGGACTAGCGGGGGCGGATGAGCAGTTCTTC.